This is a list of T cell receptor beta chains from one sample in a study of T cells in Graves' hyperthyroidism and ophthalmopathy. TCRdb recomputed calls from the multiplex PCR reads with MiXCR, one row per CDR3 protein. The sample has 350,000 or so distinct CDR3 sequences, roughly 20% seen once. Input material: blood. The receptors were gathered from a woman between 35 and 50 years old with Graves' ophthalmopathy. Both conserved end residues are part of each CDR3. Fields, in order: clone size, V gene, D gene, J gene, CDR3 DNA, CDR3 protein. D genes are given only for firm matches. Size is stated for part of the rows, as once, few or many counts, or as a class when the clone is expanded.

>NA|TRBV28|TRBD1|TRBJ1-2
TGTGCCAGCAACTCACCCCGGGACAGACTTTATGGCTACACCTTC
CASNSPRDRLYGYTF
>NA|TRBV6-1|TRBD2|TRBJ2-5
TGTGCCAGCAGTGAGTGGGATAGCGGGCCCCAAGAGACCCAGTACTTC
CASSEWDSGPQETQYF
>many|TRBV28|NA|TRBJ1-3
TGTGCCAGCAGTTCGGACCCCCACGGGGGGCGAACTGGAAACACCATATATTTT
CASSSDPHGGRTGNTIYF
>many|TRBV6-2/TRBV6-3|NA|TRBJ2-7
TGTGCCAGCAGTTACACCTCTTCTTACGAGCAGTACTTC
CASSYTSSYEQYF
>many|TRBV20-1|NA|TRBJ2-2
TGCAGTGCTAGAGATCCCCGGACCGTGAGGACCGGGGAGCTGTTTTTT
CSARDPRTVRTGELFF
>many|TRBV15|NA|TRBJ1-5
TGTGCCACCAGCAGAGACCGGCAGGGTGGCCAGCCCCAGCATTTT
CATSRDRQGGQPQHF
>many|TRBV6-1|TRBD2|TRBJ2-5
TGTGCCAGCAGTGACCGACTAGCGGGAAGGGAGACCCAGTACTTC
CASSDRLAGRETQYF
>many|TRBV24-1|TRBD1|TRBJ2-2
TGTGCCACCGGGACAGGGATGGGCGGGGAGCTGTTTTTT
CATGTGMGGELFF
>NA|TRBV12-3/TRBV12-4|TRBD1|TRBJ1-2
TGTGCCATCAGTGAGTCAACTGGGACAGACTATGGCTACACCTTC
CAISESTGTDYGYTF
>many|TRBV4-3|NA|TRBJ1-5
TGCGCCAGCAGCCGAGGACCTAGCAATCAGCCCCAGCATTTT
CASSRGPSNQPQHF
>many|TRBV6-5|NA|TRBJ1-2
TGTGCCAGCAGTTACGGAAGGGTCTCGGGTGGCTACACCTTC
CASSYGRVSGGYTF
>many|TRBV7-8|NA|TRBJ1-5
TGTGCCAGCAGCCGCGGAGAGACCTATCAGCCCCAGCATTTT
CASSRGETYQPQHF
>many|TRBV12-5|NA|TRBJ1-1
TGTGCTAGTGGAGACGGACCGCCGACTGAAGCTTTCTTT
CASGDGPPTEAFF
>many|TRBV27|NA|TRBJ2-7
TGTGCCAGCAGTTTAACAGAGAACTACGAGCAGTACTTC
CASSLTENYEQYF
>many|TRBV30|TRBD1|TRBJ2-2
TGTGCCTGGGACGGATCGACGGACAGGGGCACCGGGGAGCTGTTTTTT
CAWDGSTDRGTGELFF
>few|TRBV28|NA|TRBJ1-2
TGTGCCAGCATTTTATTTCCCTATGGCTACATCTTC
CASILFPYGYIF
>few|TRBV6-1|NA|TRBJ2-7
TGTGCCAGCAGTGAAGTCCCTACGGTCTCCTACGAGCAGTACTTC
CASSEVPTVSYEQYF
>many|TRBV29-1|NA|TRBJ1-1
TGCAGCGTTGGTTCCGGAAGGCGATATGCTTTCTTT
CSVGSGRRYAFF
>many|TRBV12-3/TRBV12-4|NA|TRBJ1-5
TGTGCCAGCAGCTCGGGGGGGGCGGGTCAGCCCCAGCATTTT
CASSSGGAGQPQHF
>many|TRBV12-5|NA|TRBJ2-7
TGTGCTAGTGGCCTGACAGGTCTCGAGCAGTACTTC
CASGLTGLEQYF
>many|TRBV12-3/TRBV12-4|TRBD1|TRBJ1-5
TGTGCCAGCAGTCCGGACAGGGTCCTTGGTTCAGCCCAGCATTTT
CASSPDRVLGSAQHF
>NA|TRBV7-6|TRBD2|TRBJ2-5
TGTGCCAGCAGCTTATTATGGCTAGCGGGAGACGGGCAAGAGACCCAGTACTTC
CASSLLWLAGDGQETQYF
>NA|TRBV3-1|NA|TRBJ2-2
TGTGCCAGCAGCCAAGGGGGGCTAGCGCTTTATAACACCGGGGAGCTGTTTTTT
CASSQGGLALYNTGELFF
>many|TRBV5-6|NA|TRBJ2-2
TGTGCCAGCAGCTTGGGAGGGTCCGCGCTTACCGGGGAGCTGTTTTTT
CASSLGGSALTGELFF
>many|TRBV19|NA|TRBJ2-5
TGTGCCAGTAGTATAAACGGCCAGGAGACCCAGTACTTC
CASSINGQETQYF
>many|TRBV28|TRBD2|TRBJ2-7
TGTGCCACCCAATGGGGTGGGGGGGTAACCTACGAGCAGTACTTC
CATQWGGGVTYEQYF
>few|TRBV20-1|NA|TRBJ1-5
TGCAGTGCTAGAGGGGCCAACCCGGGGCAGCCCCAGCATTTT
CSARGANPGQPQHF
>many|TRBV2|NA|TRBJ1-2
TGTGCCAGCAGTGAACGTCTCGGGGTCGACTATGGCTACACCTTC
CASSERLGVDYGYTF
>many|TRBV13|NA|TRBJ2-5
TGTGCCAGCAGTTACGATCAAGAGACCCAGTACTTC
CASSYDQETQYF
>NA|TRBV30|NA|TRBJ1-2
TGTGCCTGGAGTCCACAGGGCGGTGGCTACACCTTC
CAWSPQGGGYTF
>NA|TRBV20-1|TRBD2|TRBJ2-4
TGCAGTTCTAGTATCGGGGGGGACATTCAGTACTTC
CSSSIGGDIQYF
>many|TRBV30|NA|TRBJ2-2
TGTGCCTGGAGGGACCGCCGAAGGACCGGGGAGCTGTTTTTT
CAWRDRRRTGELFF
>many|TRBV6-5|TRBD1|TRBJ1-2
TGTGCCAGCAAACAGGGGTTTGTCGGCTATGGCTACACCTTC
CASKQGFVGYGYTF
>NA|TRBV28|NA|TRBJ2-2
TGTGCCAGCACCCAAACGGGGGCAGGGGACACCGGGGAGCTGTTTTTT
CASTQTGAGDTGELFF
>many|TRBV12-3/TRBV12-4|NA|TRBJ1-5
TGTGCCAGCAGTCGTACAACGGGACTCTCAGAGACTCAGCCCCAGCATTTT
CASSRTTGLSETQPQHF
>many|TRBV2|TRBD2|TRBJ2-7
TGTGCCAGCAGACATAGCGGGGTCACCTGCGAGCAGTACTTC
CASRHSGVTCEQYF
>many|TRBV11-1|NA|TRBJ2-7
TGTGCCAGCAGCTTAGCGGAAGGGAAATTCAACTACGAGCAGTACTTC
CASSLAEGKFNYEQYF
>many|TRBV6-1|NA|TRBJ1-1
TGTGCCAGCAGTGAACTTGCGACGAACACTGAAGCTTTCTTT
CASSELATNTEAFF
>many|TRBV28|NA|TRBJ1-5
TGTGCCAGCAGTTTCCCGTTACAGCCCCAGCATTTT
CASSFPLQPQHF
>many|TRBV6-5|NA|TRBJ1-1
TGTGCCAGCAGAACGCAGGGGATTAGAGGCACTGAAGCTTTCTTT
CASRTQGIRGTEAFF
>many|TRBV4-3|NA|TRBJ2-7
TGCGCCAGCAGCCAAGAAATAGTGGACGGGTTCTACGAGCAGTACTTC
CASSQEIVDGFYEQYF
>many|TRBV11-2|TRBD2|TRBJ2-2
TGTGCCAGCAGCCCTGGACTAGCGGGAGCGTTTAGCACCGGGGAGCTGTTTTTT
CASSPGLAGAFSTGELFF
>many|TRBV28|TRBD2|TRBJ2-3
TGTGCCAGCAGTGACGCGAGCGGGAGAGACACAGATACGCAGTATTTT
CASSDASGRDTDTQYF
>many|TRBV7-8|NA|TRBJ2-5
TGTGCCAGCAGCTTGTCCCCGACAGTACAAGAGACCCAGTACTTC
CASSLSPTVQETQYF
>many|TRBV7-9|NA|TRBJ2-7
TGTGCCAGCAGCTTAGGGGACATCGACGTATTC
CASSLGDIDVF
>many|TRBV29-1|TRBD1|TRBJ2-7
TGCAGCGTGGGGACAGGGCCCATCTACGAGCAGTACTTC
CSVGTGPIYEQYF
>many|TRBV4-1|TRBD1|TRBJ1-6
TGCGCCAGCAGCCAAGTGTCCGGGACAGGCAATTCACCCCTCCACTTT
CASSQVSGTGNSPLHF
>many|TRBV28|TRBD1|TRBJ2-7
TGTGCCAGCAGACCGGGACAGGGGGCGGCCTACGAGCAGTACTTC
CASRPGQGAAYEQYF
>few|TRBV7-6|NA|TRBJ1-1
TGTGCCAGCAGCCCTGGATGGGCCATGACCCCTGAAGCTTTCTTT
CASSPGWAMTPEAFF
>NA|TRBV7-3|TRBD1|TRBJ2-5
TGTGCCACCGCCGGGACAGAGGAGACCCAGTACTTC
CATAGTEETQYF
>many|TRBV5-1|NA|TRBJ2-7
TGCGCCAGCAGCCGGCGCATATCCTACGAGCAGTACTTC
CASSRRISYEQYF
>many|TRBV24-1|NA|TRBJ2-3
TGTGCCACCAGTGAAAAGACTGGGTGGGGTACAGATACGCAGTATTTT
CATSEKTGWGTDTQYF
>many|TRBV14|NA|TRBJ2-7
TGTGCCAGCAGCCATGGGTACTCCTACGAGCAGTACTTC
CASSHGYSYEQYF
>many|TRBV20-1|NA|TRBJ1-5
TGCAGTGCTACCATACAGGGAGTGAGCAATCAGCCCCAGCATTTT
CSATIQGVSNQPQHF
>few|TRBV6-5|TRBD1|TRBJ2-7
TGTGCCAGCATTCTCGGGACAGCCATGAACGAGCAGTACTTC
CASILGTAMNEQYF